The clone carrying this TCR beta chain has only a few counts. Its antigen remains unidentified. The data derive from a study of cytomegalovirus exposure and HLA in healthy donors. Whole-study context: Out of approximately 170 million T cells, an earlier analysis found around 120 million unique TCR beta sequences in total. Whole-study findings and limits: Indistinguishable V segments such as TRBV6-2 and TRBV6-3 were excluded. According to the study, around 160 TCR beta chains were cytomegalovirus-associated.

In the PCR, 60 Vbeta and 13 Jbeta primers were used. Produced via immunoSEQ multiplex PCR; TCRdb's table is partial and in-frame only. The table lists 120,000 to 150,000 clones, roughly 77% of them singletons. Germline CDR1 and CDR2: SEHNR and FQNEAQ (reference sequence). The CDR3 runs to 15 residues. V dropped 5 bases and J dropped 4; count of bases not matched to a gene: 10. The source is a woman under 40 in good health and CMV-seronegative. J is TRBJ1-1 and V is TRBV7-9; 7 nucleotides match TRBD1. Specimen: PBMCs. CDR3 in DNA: TGTGCCAGCAGCCCGCGACAGGGTGGGGTCACTGAAGCTTTCTTT. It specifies CASSPRQGGVTEAFF.